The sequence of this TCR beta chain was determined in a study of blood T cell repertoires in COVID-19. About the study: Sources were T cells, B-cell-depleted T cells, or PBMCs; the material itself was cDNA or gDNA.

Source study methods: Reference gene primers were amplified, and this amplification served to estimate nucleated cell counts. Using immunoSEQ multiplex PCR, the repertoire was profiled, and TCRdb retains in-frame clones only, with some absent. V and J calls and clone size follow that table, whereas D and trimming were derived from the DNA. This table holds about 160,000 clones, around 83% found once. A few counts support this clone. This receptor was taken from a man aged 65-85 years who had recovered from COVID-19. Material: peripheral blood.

This chain's CDR3 is CASKYGGTGTEAFF. The CDR3 DNA is TGTGCCAGCAAGTACGGGGGTACGGGAACTGAAGCTTTCTTT. J is TRBJ1-1 and V is TRBV6-5; perhaps TRBD1 as D (5 bases). The CDR3 is 14 residues long. V lost 7 bases and J lost 5, with 17 bases in between. The V gene's germline CDR1 is MNHEY and CDR2 SVGAGI.